The clone carrying this T cell receptor (beta chain) was counted between two and nine times. Its matching antigen is unknown. TCRdb processed the 5' RACE reads anew with MiXCR; each CDR3 protein has one entry. The sample yields roughly 310,000 distinct CDR3 sequences, 15% to 20% seen once. Germline lookup yields CDR1 MNHEY and CDR2 SVGEGT. The CDR3 spans 15 residues. Losses at the gene ends were 2 bases for V and 6 bases for J; bases not matched to a gene: 10. The sample belongs to a study of T-cell memory formation after mild COVID-19. Study-wide background: Across donors, TCR clusters were largely donor specific. Findings and caveats of the study: There were some responding clones in pre-infection memory, which suggested that cross-reactive memory had joined.

The clonotype was recovered from a man younger than 35 who had mild COVID-19 (a few samples of this study predate the infection). Cell type and time point are not known. The V and J genes are TRBV6-2 or TRBV6-3 and TRBJ2-7, with 7 bases lining up with TRBD1. The sample consisted of PBMCs or a T cell subset sorted from them (not recorded which). CDR3 DNA: TGTGCCAGCAGTTACAAACAGGGGAGTTATGGCGAGCAGTACGTC. Protein sequence: CASSYKQGSYGEQYV.